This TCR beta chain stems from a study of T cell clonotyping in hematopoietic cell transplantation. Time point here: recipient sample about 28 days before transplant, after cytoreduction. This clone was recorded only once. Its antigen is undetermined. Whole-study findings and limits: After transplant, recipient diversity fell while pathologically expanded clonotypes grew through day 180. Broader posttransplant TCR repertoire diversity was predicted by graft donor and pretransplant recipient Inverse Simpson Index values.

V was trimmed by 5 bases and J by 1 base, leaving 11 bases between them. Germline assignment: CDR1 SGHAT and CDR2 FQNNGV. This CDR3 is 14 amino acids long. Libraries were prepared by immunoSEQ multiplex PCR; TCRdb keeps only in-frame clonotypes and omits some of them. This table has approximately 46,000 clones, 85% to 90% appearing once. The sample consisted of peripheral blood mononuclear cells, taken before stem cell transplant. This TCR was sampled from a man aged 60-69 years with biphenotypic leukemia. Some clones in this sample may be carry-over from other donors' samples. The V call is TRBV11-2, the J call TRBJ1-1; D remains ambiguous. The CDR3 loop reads CASSPGPKNTEAFF. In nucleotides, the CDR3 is TGTGCCAGCAGCCCAGGACCGAAGAACACTGAAGCTTTCTTT. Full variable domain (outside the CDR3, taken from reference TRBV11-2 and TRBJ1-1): EAGVAQSPRYKIIEKRQSVAFWCNPISGHATLYWYQQILGQGPKLLIQFQNNGVVDDSQLPKDRFSAERLKGVDSTLKIQPAKLEDSAVYLCASSPGPKNTEAFFGQGTRLTVV.